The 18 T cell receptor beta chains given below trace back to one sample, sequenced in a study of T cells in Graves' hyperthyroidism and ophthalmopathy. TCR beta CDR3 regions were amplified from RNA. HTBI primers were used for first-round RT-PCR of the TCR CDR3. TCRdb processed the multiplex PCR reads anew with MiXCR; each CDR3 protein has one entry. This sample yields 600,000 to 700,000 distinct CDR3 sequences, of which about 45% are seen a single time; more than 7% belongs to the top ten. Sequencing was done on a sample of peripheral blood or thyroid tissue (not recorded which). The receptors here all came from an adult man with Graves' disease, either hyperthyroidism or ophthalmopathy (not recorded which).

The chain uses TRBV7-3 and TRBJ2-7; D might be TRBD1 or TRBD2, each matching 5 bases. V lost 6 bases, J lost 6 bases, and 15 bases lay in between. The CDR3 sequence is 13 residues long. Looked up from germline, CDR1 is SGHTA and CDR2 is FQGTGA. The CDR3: CASSGAYGGEQYF. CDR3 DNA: TGTGCCAGCAGTGGAGCTTATGGGGGCGAGCAGTACTTC.

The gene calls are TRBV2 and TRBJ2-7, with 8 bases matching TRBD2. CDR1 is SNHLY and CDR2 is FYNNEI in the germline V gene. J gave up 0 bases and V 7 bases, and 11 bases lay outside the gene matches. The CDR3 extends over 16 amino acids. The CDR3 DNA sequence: TGTGCCAGCACCCAACGGGGGGGGGTCACCTCCTACGAGCAGTACTTC. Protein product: CASTQRGGVTSYEQYF.

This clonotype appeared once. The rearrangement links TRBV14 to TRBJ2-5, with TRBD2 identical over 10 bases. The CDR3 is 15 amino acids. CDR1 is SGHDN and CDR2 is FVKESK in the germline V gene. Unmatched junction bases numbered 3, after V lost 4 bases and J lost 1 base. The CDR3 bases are TGTGCCAGCAGCCTCACTAGCGGGATCCAAGAGACCCAGTACTTC. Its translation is CASSLTSGIQETQYF.

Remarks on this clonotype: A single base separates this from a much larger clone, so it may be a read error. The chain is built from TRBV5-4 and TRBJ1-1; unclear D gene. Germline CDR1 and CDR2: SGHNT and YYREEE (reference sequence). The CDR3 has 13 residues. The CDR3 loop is CVSSLIRNTEAFF. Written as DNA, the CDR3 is TGTGTCAGCAGCTTAATCCGGAACACTGAAGCTTTCTTT.

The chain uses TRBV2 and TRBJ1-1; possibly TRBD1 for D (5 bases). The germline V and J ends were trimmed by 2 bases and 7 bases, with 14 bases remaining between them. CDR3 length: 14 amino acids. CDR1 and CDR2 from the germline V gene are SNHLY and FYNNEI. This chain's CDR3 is CASSEYPRAVEAFF. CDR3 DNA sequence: TGTGCCAGCAGTGAATACCCCAGGGCAGTTGAAGCTTTCTTT.

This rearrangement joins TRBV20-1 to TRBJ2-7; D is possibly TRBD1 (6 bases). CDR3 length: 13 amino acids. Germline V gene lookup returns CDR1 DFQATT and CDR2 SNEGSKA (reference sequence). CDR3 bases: TGCGGAAGGGGTCCGGGACAAACATACGAGCAGTACTTC. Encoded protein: CGRGPGQTYEQYF.

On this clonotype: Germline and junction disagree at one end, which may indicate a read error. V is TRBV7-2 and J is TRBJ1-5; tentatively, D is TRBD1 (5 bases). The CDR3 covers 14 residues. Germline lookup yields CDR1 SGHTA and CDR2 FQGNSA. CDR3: CASSLGRGNRPQHF. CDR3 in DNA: TGTGCCAGCAGCTTAGGAAGGGGCAATCGGCCCCAGCATTTT. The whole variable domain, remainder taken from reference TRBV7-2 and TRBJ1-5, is GAGVSQSPSNKVTEKGKDVELRCDPISGHTALYWYRQSLGQGLEFLIYFQGNSAPDKSGLPSDRFSAERTGGSVSTLTIQRTQQEDSAVYLCASSLGRGNRPQHFGDGTRLSIL.

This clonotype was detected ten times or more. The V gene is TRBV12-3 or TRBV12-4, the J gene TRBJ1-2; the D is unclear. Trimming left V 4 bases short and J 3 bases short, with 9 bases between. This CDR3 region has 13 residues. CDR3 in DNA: TGTGCCAGCAGTTATGACCGCTACTATGGCTACACCTTC. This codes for CASSYDRYYGYTF.

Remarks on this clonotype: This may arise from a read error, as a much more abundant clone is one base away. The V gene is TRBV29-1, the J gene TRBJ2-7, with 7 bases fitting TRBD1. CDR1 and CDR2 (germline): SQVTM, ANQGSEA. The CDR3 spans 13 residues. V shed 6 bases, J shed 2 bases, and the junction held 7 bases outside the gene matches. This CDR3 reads CSVRQGPAYEQYF. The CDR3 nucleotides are TGCAGCGTCAGACAGGGTCCTGCCTACGAGCAGTACTTC.

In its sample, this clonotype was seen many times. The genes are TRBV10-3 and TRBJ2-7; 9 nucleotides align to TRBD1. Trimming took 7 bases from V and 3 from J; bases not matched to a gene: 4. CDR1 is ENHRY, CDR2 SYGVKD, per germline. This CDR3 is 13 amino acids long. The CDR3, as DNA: TGTGCCATCATGGGGACAGGGAACTACGAGCAGTACTTC. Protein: CAIMGTGNYEQYF.

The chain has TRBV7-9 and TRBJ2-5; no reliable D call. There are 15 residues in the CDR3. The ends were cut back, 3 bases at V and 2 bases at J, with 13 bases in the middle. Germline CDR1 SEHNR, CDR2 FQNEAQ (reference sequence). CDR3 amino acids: CASSFQDGRQETQYF. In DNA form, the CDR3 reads TGTGCCAGCAGCTTTCAGGACGGGCGACAAGAGACCCAGTACTTC.

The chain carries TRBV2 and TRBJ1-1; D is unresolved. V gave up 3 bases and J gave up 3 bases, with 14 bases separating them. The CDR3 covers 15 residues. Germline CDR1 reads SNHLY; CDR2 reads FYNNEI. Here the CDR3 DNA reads TGTGCCAGCAGTGATCCGGGCAGGCCGTACACTGAAGCTTTCTTT. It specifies CASSDPGRPYTEAFF.

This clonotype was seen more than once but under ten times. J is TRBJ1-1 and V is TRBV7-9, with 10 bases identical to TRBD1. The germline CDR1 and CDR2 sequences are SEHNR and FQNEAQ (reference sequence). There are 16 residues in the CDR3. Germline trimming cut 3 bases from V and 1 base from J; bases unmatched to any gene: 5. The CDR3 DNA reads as TGTGCCAGCAGCTTCGACAGGGGGCCTTCGAACACTGAAGCTTTCTTT. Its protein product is CASSFDRGPSNTEAFF.

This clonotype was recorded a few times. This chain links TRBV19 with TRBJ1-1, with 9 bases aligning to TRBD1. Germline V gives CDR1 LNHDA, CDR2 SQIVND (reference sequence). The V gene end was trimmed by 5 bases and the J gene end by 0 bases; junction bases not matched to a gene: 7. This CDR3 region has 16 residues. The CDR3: CASSPRHRGLNTEAFF. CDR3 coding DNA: TGTGCCAGTAGTCCGAGGCACAGGGGGCTGAACACTGAAGCTTTCTTT.

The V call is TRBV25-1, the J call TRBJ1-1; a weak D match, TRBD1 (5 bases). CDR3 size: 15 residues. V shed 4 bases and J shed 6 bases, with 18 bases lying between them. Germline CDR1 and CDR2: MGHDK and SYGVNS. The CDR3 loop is CASSARGGRRAEAFF. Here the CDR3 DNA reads TGTGCCAGCAGTGCTAGGGGCGGACGGAGGGCTGAAGCTTTCTTT.

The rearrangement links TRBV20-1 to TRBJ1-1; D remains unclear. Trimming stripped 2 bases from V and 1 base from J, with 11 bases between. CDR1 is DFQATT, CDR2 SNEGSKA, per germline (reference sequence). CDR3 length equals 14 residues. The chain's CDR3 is CSARRGLQNTEAFF. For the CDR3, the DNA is TGCAGTGCTAGACGAGGACTCCAGAACACTGAAGCTTTCTTT.

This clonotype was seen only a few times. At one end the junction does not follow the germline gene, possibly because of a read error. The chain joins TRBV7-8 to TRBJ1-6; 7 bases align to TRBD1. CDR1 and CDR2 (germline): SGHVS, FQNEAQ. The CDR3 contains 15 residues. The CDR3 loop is CASSLGVGQPLPLHF. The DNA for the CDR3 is TGTGCCAGCAGTTTAGGAGTGGGACAGCCCCTACCCCTCCACTTT.

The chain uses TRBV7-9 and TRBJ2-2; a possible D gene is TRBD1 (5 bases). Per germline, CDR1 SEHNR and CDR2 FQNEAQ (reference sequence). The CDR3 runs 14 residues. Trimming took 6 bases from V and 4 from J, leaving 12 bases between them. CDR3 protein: CASSFDQGTGELFF. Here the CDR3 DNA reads TGTGCCAGCAGTTTTGACCAGGGCACCGGGGAGCTGTTTTTT.